One sample yielded the 30 T cell receptor beta chains listed below, sequenced in a study of shared clonotypes between healthy human individuals. Data came from immunoSEQ multiplex PCR; TCRdb stores just in-frame clones and leaves some out. The sample includes around 2.1 million clones, 90% to 97% seen only once; the top ten take approximately 0.13%. The sequencing input was naive CD4+ T cells sorted from blood. Subset specified: CD45RA+ positively selected. The receptor set was obtained from a man between 18 and 35 years old in good health.

J is TRBJ1-4 and V is TRBV5-1; perhaps TRBD1 as D (5 bases). This CDR3 comprises 16 residues. V was cut by 4 bases and J by 3 bases, with 16 bases left in between. The germline V gene has CDR1 SGHRS and CDR2 YFSETQ. The CDR3 reads CASSPGGVRANEKLFF. In DNA form, the CDR3 reads TGCGCCAGCAGCCCCGGGGGGGTTAGAGCTAATGAAAAACTGTTTTTT. The variable domain in full, with the rest retrieved from reference TRBV5-1 and TRBJ1-4, is KAGVTQTPRYLIKTRGQQVTLSCSPISGHRSVSWYQQTPGQGLQFLFEYFSETQRNKGNFPGRFSGRQFSNSRSEMNVSTLELGDSALYLCASSPGGVRANEKLFFGSGTQLSVL.

The V call is TRBV2, the J call TRBJ1-4; no clear D gene. V was shortened by 8 bases and J by 5 bases, with 12 bases between the two germline ends. CDR3 size: 13 residues. CDR1 and CDR2 (germline): SNHLY, FYNNEI. CDR3 nucleotides: TGTGCCAGCTCGACCCCTAGGAATGAAAAACTGTTTTTT. Protein: CASSTPRNEKLFF. Combining the CDR3 with reference TRBV2 and TRBJ1-4 gives the whole variable domain EPEVTQTPSHQVTQMGQEVILRCVPISNHLYFYWYRQILGQKVEFLVSFYNNEISEKSEIFDDQFSVERPDGSNFTLKIRSTKLEDSAMYFCASSTPRNEKLFFGSGTQLSVL.

This clone has only one observation. V usage is TRBV2 and J usage is TRBJ2-5, with D possibly matching TRBD1 (6 bases). CDR1 and CDR2 from the germline V gene are SNHLY and FYNNEI. This CDR3 is 15 amino acids long. The ends were cut back, 3 bases at V and 5 bases at J, with 16 bases in the middle. CDR3 protein: CASSDGQPRVETQYF. The CDR3 nucleotides read TGTGCCAGCAGTGACGGACAGCCGCGTGTGGAGACCCAGTACTTC.

This clone was seen just once. V gene TRBV20-1 combines with J gene TRBJ2-5; D might be TRBD2 (5 bases). In germline, CDR1 is DFQATT, CDR2 SNEGSKA (reference sequence). This CDR3 region has 11 residues. CDR3 nucleotide sequence: TGCAGCGGCGGGCTGGGGGAGACCCAGTACTTC. Protein: CSGGLGETQYF.

The chain joins TRBV4-3 to TRBJ2-3; 9 bases are shared with TRBD2. CDR1 and CDR2 from the germline V gene are LGHNA and YSLEER. V lost 4 bases and J lost 4; bases outside the gene matches: 6. This CDR3 spans 15 amino acids. The DNA for the CDR3 is TGCGCCAGCAGCCCCTGGACTAGCGAGGCAGATACGCAGTATTTT. It yields the protein CASSPWTSEADTQYF.

The chain carries TRBV18 and TRBJ1-6; perhaps TRBD1 as D (5 bases). Per the germline V gene, CDR1 is KGHSH and CDR2 is LQKENI. V was shortened by 6 bases and J by 10 bases, with 10 bases between the two germline ends. The CDR3 extends over 12 amino acids. CDR3 protein: CASSLGDSPLHF. The CDR3 nucleotides read TGTGCCAGCTCTCTTGGGGACTCACCCCTCCACTTT.

This chain uses TRBV7-8 with TRBJ2-7, with TRBD2 as a possible D gene (5 bases). Per the germline V gene, CDR1 is SGHVS and CDR2 is FQNEAQ. Trimming removed 1 base at V and 6 bases at J, with 7 bases between. The CDR3 is 12 amino acids. The CDR3 reads CASSLGGSEQYF. Written as DNA, the CDR3 is TGTGCCAGCAGCTTAGGAGGGTCCGAGCAGTACTTC.

V gene TRBV11-3 combines with J gene TRBJ2-1; 9 positions agree with TRBD1. There are 15 residues in the CDR3. CDR1 and CDR2 from the germline V gene are SGHNT and YENEEA. V lost 5 bases, J lost 8 bases, and 10 bases stayed unmatched. This CDR3 reads CASSVKGTGNDEQFF. The DNA for the CDR3 is TGTGCCAGCAGCGTTAAAGGGACAGGGAACGATGAGCAGTTCTTC.

V and J are TRBV12-5 and TRBJ1-1; D gene uncertain. This CDR3 has 14 amino acids. V was pared by 1 base and J by 2 bases, with 8 bases between. The germline V gene has CDR1 LGHNT and CDR2 FRNRAP. CDR3 amino acids: CASGLGPTNTEAFF. CDR3 nucleotides: TGTGCTAGTGGTTTGGGCCCGACCAACACTGAAGCTTTCTTT.

The chain couples TRBV4-1 to TRBJ1-2, with a possible D match to TRBD1 (5 bases). The CDR3 has 15 residues. From germline, CDR1 is MGHRA and CDR2 YSYEKL. Trimming took off 4 bases at V and 1 base at J, with 13 bases between the two ends. The CDR3 DNA follows: TGCGCCAGCAGCCCGGGCGGGACTATTAACTATGGCTACACCTTC. It specifies CASSPGGTINYGYTF.

This chain connects TRBV9 to TRBJ2-7; 9 bases match TRBD2. CDR1 is SGDLS, CDR2 YYNGEE, per germline. V dropped 3 bases and J dropped 5; count of bases not matched to a gene: 9. The CDR3 contains 15 residues. CDR3 in amino acids: CASSAAGTSFHEQYF. CDR3 sequence (DNA): TGTGCCAGCAGCGCTGCCGGGACTAGCTTTCACGAGCAGTACTTC.

J is TRBJ2-7 and V is TRBV6-1; D gene uncertain. Germline loops: CDR1 MNHNS, CDR2 SASEGT. V lost 2 bases and J 6 bases, leaving 17 bases between the germline ends. CDR3 length equals 15 residues. Here the CDR3 DNA reads TGTGCCAGCAGTGAAAATGTAGGGTTGATGGGCGAGCAGTACTTC. It is translated as CASSENVGLMGEQYF.

The chain is built from TRBV18 and TRBJ2-7; D could derive from TRBD1 or TRBD2 (5 bases each). The CDR3 length is 15 residues. The V gene lost 3 bases and the J gene lost 3 bases, with 15 bases spanning the gap. Germline values: CDR1 KGHSH, CDR2 LQKENI. The CDR3 DNA follows: TGTGCCAGCTCACCCTCGTTGGGACGAAACTACGAGCAGTACTTC. Translation gives CASSPSLGRNYEQYF.

The chain uses TRBV19 and TRBJ2-5; 8 bases align to TRBD1. The CDR3 has 16 amino acids. The ends lost 1 base at V and 4 bases at J; junction bases unmatched: 8. Germline V CDR1 and CDR2: LNHDA, SQIVND (reference sequence). The CDR3 is CASSIGTTGVGETQYF. The CDR3 bases are TGTGCCAGTAGTATAGGGACGACAGGGGTGGGAGAGACCCAGTACTTC.

CDR3 coding DNA: TGTGCCAGCAGTGGACCGGACAGGGGGAACGAGCAGTACTTC. Translation gives CASSGPDRGNEQYF. The V call is TRBV6-1, the J call TRBJ2-7; 10 nucleotides agree with TRBD1. Germline V gene sequence: CDR1 MNHNS, CDR2 SASEGT. J was trimmed by 5 bases and V by 4 bases; bases with no gene match: 5. The CDR3 has 14 residues.

The chain uses TRBV11-2 and TRBJ2-7; 9 bases align to TRBD2. V lost 6 bases, J lost 0 bases, and 3 bases stayed unmatched. CDR1 is SGHAT, CDR2 FQNNGV, per germline. This CDR3 has 14 amino acids. CDR3 DNA: TGTGCCAGCAGGTCGGGACTAGCCTCCTACGAGCAGTACTTC. Translated: CASRSGLASYEQYF.

The rearrangement joins TRBV7-2 to TRBJ2-7; 7 bases fit TRBD2. Trimming took 5 bases from V and 6 from J; bases not matched to a gene: 10. The CDR3 contains 14 residues. From germline, CDR1 is SGHTA and CDR2 FQGNSA. The CDR3 sequence is CASSQSGLLSEQYF. The DNA for the CDR3 is TGTGCCAGCAGCCAGTCGGGACTACTCTCCGAGCAGTACTTC.

V is TRBV29-1 and J is TRBJ2-2; TRBD2 might be the D (6 bases). The CDR3 consists of 15 residues. Germline loops: CDR1 SQVTM, CDR2 ANQGSEA. The ends were cut back, 1 base at V and 3 bases at J, with 12 bases in the middle. Here the CDR3 reads CSVEVTGTHTGELFF. CDR3 in DNA: TGCAGCGTTGAAGTAACCGGGACTCACACCGGGGAGCTGTTTTTT.

As to this clone: Within the sample, other DNA sequences also encode this same CDR3. The chain employs TRBV5-1 and TRBJ2-5; 7 bases match TRBD1. The CDR3 length is 14 residues. V was pared by 0 bases and J by 3 bases, with 2 bases of the junction left unmatched. The germline CDR1 and CDR2 sequences are SGHRS and YFSETQ. DNA for the CDR3: TGCGCCAGCAGCTTGGTAGGGGGCAAAGAGACCCAGTACTTC. Translated: CASSLVGGKETQYF.

The sample holds one count of this clone. CDR3: CASSGSMNTEAFF. CDR3 in DNA: TGTGCCAGTAGTGGGAGTATGAACACTGAAGCTTTCTTT. The chain links TRBV19 to TRBJ1-1; no clear D gene. Trimming shortened V by 5 bases and J by 0 bases, and 7 bases separated the two germline ends. CDR1 is LNHDA, CDR2 SQIVND, per germline (reference sequence). CDR3 size: 13 residues.

The J gene is TRBJ1-3, the V gene TRBV5-1, with a possible D match to TRBD1 (5 bases). Germline CDR1 reads SGHRS; CDR2 reads YFSETQ. V lost 4 bases to trimming and J lost 0 bases, with 14 bases between them. This CDR3 contains 16 residues. CDR3 nucleotides: TGCGCCAGCAGCAGCTCATCGGGACCCTCTGGAAACACCATATATTTT. Translating it yields CASSSSSGPSGNTIYF.

The count of this clone is one. V gene TRBV27 combines with J gene TRBJ2-7; a possible D gene is TRBD1 (7 bases). Trimming stripped 8 bases from V and 1 base from J, with 18 bases between. CDR1 and CDR2 (germline): MNHEY, SMNVEV (reference sequence). This CDR3 comprises 15 residues. CDR3 DNA sequence: TGTGCCAGCCGAATGGCAGGGGGGATTTCCTACGAGCAGTACTTC. Translating gives CASRMAGGISYEQYF.

V gene TRBV6-1 combines with J gene TRBJ1-5; D unresolved. V shed 4 bases and J shed 4 bases, with 14 bases lying between them. Germline V gene data show CDR1 as MNHNS and CDR2 as SASEGT. The CDR3 contains 15 residues. CDR3: CASSASLKGNQPQHF. The CDR3 nucleotides are TGTGCCAGCAGTGCGAGCCTCAAGGGAAATCAGCCCCAGCATTTT.

The table lists this clone with a count of one. The chain carries TRBV7-9 and TRBJ2-5; D might be TRBD1 (6 bases). Germline V lookup: CDR1 SEHNR, CDR2 FQNEAQ (reference sequence). The V and J ends lost 3 bases and 2 bases respectively, with 13 bases between them. This CDR3 is built from 15 residues. CDR3 sequence (DNA): TGTGCCAGCAGCTTGGGGAACAGGGCTCAAGAGACCCAGTACTTC. Translated: CASSLGNRAQETQYF. The whole variable domain, filled in from reference TRBV7-9 and TRBJ2-5, reads DTGVSQNPRHKITKRGQNVTFRCDPISEHNRLYWYRQTLGQGPEFLTYFQNEAQLEKSRLLSDRFSAERPKGSFSTLEIQRTEQGDSAMYLCASSLGNRAQETQYFGPGTRLLVL.

CDR3 loop: CATSGLVGYTDTQYF. The CDR3 nucleotides read TGTGCCACCTCGGGACTAGTAGGGTACACAGATACGCAGTATTTT. V is TRBV28 and J is TRBJ2-3, with 8 bases lining up with TRBD2. The CDR3 is made up of 15 amino acids. From germline, CDR1 is MDHEN and CDR2 SYDVKM. J gave up 2 bases and V 10 bases, and 11 bases lay outside the gene matches.

The V call is TRBV5-1, the J call TRBJ1-2; 7 bases are a match to TRBD1. The CDR3 covers 13 residues. Losses at the gene ends were 4 bases for V and 8 bases for J; bases not matched to a gene: 8. The germline V gene encodes CDR1 SGHRS and CDR2 YFSETQ. Written as DNA, the CDR3 is TGCGCCAGCAGCCTAGGGACAGCGGAGGGCTACACCTTC. It yields the protein CASSLGTAEGYTF.

The J gene is TRBJ2-5, the V gene TRBV25-1; 14 bases line up with TRBD2. With 4 bases clipped from V and 4 bases from J, the junction kept 2 bases outside the gene matches. Germline V lookup: CDR1 MGHDK, CDR2 SYGVNS. This CDR3 region has 15 residues. Here the CDR3 reads CASSVGTSGRETQYF. In DNA form, the CDR3 reads TGTGCCAGCAGTGTCGGGACTAGCGGGAGAGAGACCCAGTACTTC. The full variable domain, in which reference TRBV25-1 and TRBJ2-5 provide the parts outside the CDR3, is EADIYQTPRYLVIGTGKKITLECSQTMGHDKMYWYQQDPGMELHLIHYSYGVNSTEKGDLSSESTVSRIRTEHFPLTLESARPSHTSQYLCASSVGTSGRETQYFGPGTRLLVL.

The chain uses TRBV6-6 and TRBJ2-1; 8 bases align to TRBD2. J lost 4 bases, V lost 5 bases, and 10 bases had no gene match. The CDR3 extends over 16 amino acids. Germline assignment: CDR1 MNHNY and CDR2 SVGAGI (reference sequence). The CDR3 loop is CASSGLAGSLYNEQFF. CDR3 coding DNA: TGTGCCAGCAGTGGGTTAGCGGGATCGCTTTACAATGAGCAGTTCTTC.

This chain links TRBV6-1 with TRBJ1-3; 10 bases are shared with TRBD1. Germline trimming cut 4 bases from V and 4 bases from J; bases unmatched to any gene: 7. CDR3 length: 16 residues. Germline V gives CDR1 MNHNS, CDR2 SASEGT. The CDR3, as DNA: TGTGCCAGCAGTGGTCCCGGGACAGGGGCCGGAAACACCATATATTTT. The encoded protein is CASSGPGTGAGNTIYF.

The V and J genes are TRBV9 and TRBJ1-5, with D maybe TRBD1 (5 bases). CDR3 size: 21 residues. The V gene's germline CDR1 is SGDLS and CDR2 YYNGEE. V lost 0 bases and J 0 bases, leaving 25 bases between the germline ends. The CDR3, as DNA: TGTGCCAGCAGCGTAGCTTTATTCGGGCAGGGAAACTGTTATAGCAATCAGCCCCAGCATTTT. Protein product: CASSVALFGQGNCYSNQPQHF.